This TCR beta chain was documented in a study of blood T cell repertoires in COVID-19. This CDR3 has 16 residues. Germline CDR1 is MDHEN and CDR2 is SYDVKM. With V trimmed by 3 bases and J by 4 bases, 8 bases remained unmatched. Authors' data handling: Estimation of nucleated cell counts relied on the amplification of reference gene primers. Sequencing was performed with immunoSEQ multiplex PCR; in TCRdb, only in-frame clones are kept and a portion is missing. D and trimming come from the DNA, and the V and J calls and clone size come from that table. The data hold 130,000 to 150,000 clones, with approximately 81% observed a single time.

The sequence derives from a human donor in a cohort sampled during active COVID-19. Material for sequencing was peripheral blood. V gene TRBV28 combines with J gene TRBJ2-1; 8 bases are a match to TRBD1. The CDR3 loop reads CASSFHLGQVYNEQFF. Written as DNA, the CDR3 is TGTGCCAGCAGTTTTCATCTGGGACAGGTATACAATGAGCAGTTCTTC. The complete variable domain, with remaining parts taken from reference TRBV28 and TRBJ2-1, reads DVKVTQSSRYLVKRTGEKVFLECVQDMDHENMFWYRQDPGLGLRLIYFSYDVKMKEKGDIPEGYSVSREKKERFSLILESASTNQTSMYLCASSFHLGQVYNEQFFGPGTRLTVL.